This paragraph reports one T cell receptor beta chain. The antigen is unknown. Next came a second PCR, run for about 6 to 11 cycles, which used a sample-barcoded 5' primer along with a J-beta primer mix. TCRdb processed the 5' RACE reads anew with MiXCR; each CDR3 protein has one entry. The data show about 570,000 distinct CDR3 sequences, about 25% seen once. The record originates from a study of blood T cells in healthy people across ages. Study findings and constraints: Getting older went along with TCR beta diversity per million T cells dropping roughly linearly.

Donors were healthy Caucasian individuals from Russia aged about 6 to 90. The CDR3 covers 15 residues. The ends lost 5 bases at V and 0 bases at J; junction bases unmatched: 7. Germline V gene data show CDR1 as SGHRS and CDR2 as YFSETQ. J is TRBJ2-7 and V is TRBV5-1; 8 nucleotides match TRBD2. Sequenced sample: blood. The source is a woman in her 70s in good health. The CDR3 reads CASRIAGTSSYEQYF. CDR3 DNA: TGCGCCAGCAGAATCGCCGGGACTAGCTCCTACGAGCAGTACTTC.